This is a list of T cell receptor beta chains from one sample in a study of cytomegalovirus exposure and HLA in healthy donors. Only in-frame clones appear in the TCRdb table, and some are missing; sequencing was by immunoSEQ multiplex PCR. The sample comprises under 200,000 clones, roughly 84% of which are singletons, and 0.38% rests with the top ten. Sequenced input: PBMCs. The source of these receptors is a boy aged 2 to 9 in good health and CMV-seronegative. Each CDR3 is given with its conserved first and last residue. Fields, in order: D gene, V gene, clone size, J gene, CDR3 DNA, CDR3 protein. The D gene is left open where the match is weak. The size field is filled for only some rows; it gives once, few, many or a size class.

d_gene: TRBD2
v_gene: TRBV18
abundance: -
j_gene: TRBJ2-7
CDR3nt: TGTGCCAGCTCACCATCTGCGGCGGGAGGGCCCACCGAGCAGTACTTC
CDR3aa: CASSPSAAGGPTEQYF

d_gene: TRBD1
v_gene: TRBV7-9
abundance: -
j_gene: TRBJ1-2
CDR3nt: TGTGCCAGCAGCTCCAGGGACAGGGGGTCGGACTATGGCTACACCTTC
CDR3aa: CASSSRDRGSDYGYTF

d_gene: -
v_gene: TRBV4-1
abundance: -
j_gene: TRBJ1-2
CDR3nt: TGCGCCAGCAGCCTCCCGAGAGGAGACTATGGCTACACCTTC
CDR3aa: CASSLPRGDYGYTF

d_gene: -
v_gene: TRBV7-9
abundance: once
j_gene: TRBJ1-5
CDR3nt: TGTGCCAGCAGCTTATGGGGGGAGGATCAGCCCCAGCATTTT
CDR3aa: CASSLWGEDQPQHF

d_gene: -
v_gene: TRBV5-4
abundance: few
j_gene: TRBJ1-1
CDR3nt: TGTGCCAGCAGCTTGGCTAACACTGAAGCTTTCTTT
CDR3aa: CASSLANTEAFF

d_gene: -
v_gene: TRBV27
abundance: -
j_gene: TRBJ2-2
CDR3nt: TGTGCCAGCAGTACCCTGGGGGGGAACACCGGGGAGCTGTTTTTT
CDR3aa: CASSTLGGNTGELFF

d_gene: -
v_gene: TRBV7-9
abundance: once
j_gene: TRBJ2-3
CDR3nt: TGTGCCAGCAGCCCGCACGGAGGGCTCCTCAGATTCACAGATACGCAGTATTTT
CDR3aa: CASSPHGGLLRFTDTQYF

d_gene: -
v_gene: TRBV6-1
abundance: -
j_gene: TRBJ1-1
CDR3nt: TGTGCCAGCATTCGGGAATTGAACACTGAAGCTTTCTTT
CDR3aa: CASIRELNTEAFF

d_gene: -
v_gene: TRBV6-1
abundance: -
j_gene: TRBJ2-3
CDR3nt: TGTGCCAGCAGTGAAGCCGCTAACACAGATACGCAGTATTTT
CDR3aa: CASSEAANTDTQYF

d_gene: TRBD1
v_gene: TRBV7-8
abundance: -
j_gene: TRBJ1-2
CDR3nt: TGTGCCAGCAGCCCCGCCCGGACAGGGTCAAACTATGGCTACACCTTC
CDR3aa: CASSPARTGSNYGYTF

d_gene: -
v_gene: TRBV7-8
abundance: -
j_gene: TRBJ2-1
CDR3nt: TGTGCCAGCAGCCCGAGTAGGCTAGCAGCTGGGTATGAGCAGTTCTTC
CDR3aa: CASSPSRLAAGYEQFF

d_gene: -
v_gene: TRBV30
abundance: -
j_gene: TRBJ1-2
CDR3nt: TGTGCCTGGAGTGTACCGGGGAGGATTATGGGTGGCTACACCTTC
CDR3aa: CAWSVPGRIMGGYTF

d_gene: -
v_gene: TRBV12-5
abundance: -
j_gene: TRBJ1-1
CDR3nt: TGTGCTAGTGGTCTGGTGGGAGCGGGCACTGAAGCTTTCTTT
CDR3aa: CASGLVGAGTEAFF

d_gene: -
v_gene: TRBV6-1
abundance: -
j_gene: TRBJ2-7
CDR3nt: TGTGCCAGCAGTGAAGGGAGACAGTACGAGCAGTACTTC
CDR3aa: CASSEGRQYEQYF

d_gene: -
v_gene: TRBV7-9
abundance: -
j_gene: TRBJ2-7
CDR3nt: TGTGCCAGCAGCCCCCTGGGGGCGGGCGGGTTCTACGAGCAGTACTTC
CDR3aa: CASSPLGAGGFYEQYF

d_gene: TRBD1
v_gene: TRBV6-1
abundance: few
j_gene: TRBJ1-4
CDR3nt: TGTGCCAGCAGTGGGTTACAGGGGGCGAAAGAAAAACTGTTTTTT
CDR3aa: CASSGLQGAKEKLFF

d_gene: TRBD2
v_gene: TRBV6-6
abundance: -
j_gene: TRBJ2-1
CDR3nt: TGTGCCAGCACCCCGGGGGTAGCGAGCGGGAAGCAGTTCTTC
CDR3aa: CASTPGVASGKQFF

d_gene: TRBD2
v_gene: TRBV5-1
abundance: -
j_gene: TRBJ2-3
CDR3nt: TGCGCCAGCAGCTTGCTACTAGCGTCTAGCACAGATACGCAGTATTTT
CDR3aa: CASSLLLASSTDTQYF

d_gene: -
v_gene: TRBV25-1
abundance: -
j_gene: TRBJ1-1
CDR3nt: TGTGCCAGCAGTGTTAACCACAGGGACACTGAAGCTTTCTTT
CDR3aa: CASSVNHRDTEAFF

d_gene: -
v_gene: TRBV30
abundance: -
j_gene: TRBJ1-2
CDR3nt: TGTGCCTGGACCGGACAGCGATCTAACTATGGCTACACCTTC
CDR3aa: CAWTGQRSNYGYTF

d_gene: -
v_gene: TRBV9
abundance: -
j_gene: TRBJ2-7
CDR3nt: TGTGCCAGCAGCGTAGGACAGCTCACCTACGAGCAGTACTTC
CDR3aa: CASSVGQLTYEQYF

d_gene: -
v_gene: TRBV14
abundance: -
j_gene: TRBJ1-4
CDR3nt: TGTGCCAGCAGCCGAGCGGCTAATGAAAAACTGTTTTTT
CDR3aa: CASSRAANEKLFF

d_gene: TRBD1
v_gene: TRBV5-1
abundance: -
j_gene: TRBJ1-1
CDR3nt: TGCGCCAGCAGCTTTGGGACAGCGAGTGCCACTGAAGCTTTCTTT
CDR3aa: CASSFGTASATEAFF

d_gene: TRBD2
v_gene: TRBV4-1
abundance: once
j_gene: TRBJ2-1
CDR3nt: TGCGCCAGCAGCCAAGCAATTACTAGCGCAATATCAAAAAACAATGAGCAGTTCTTC
CDR3aa: CASSQAITSAISKNNEQFF

d_gene: TRBD1
v_gene: TRBV7-7
abundance: -
j_gene: TRBJ2-5
CDR3nt: TGTGCTAGCAGCAGGGACAGGGGAGAGACCCAGTACTTC
CDR3aa: CASSRDRGETQYF

d_gene: TRBD1
v_gene: TRBV2
abundance: -
j_gene: TRBJ1-1
CDR3nt: TGTGCCAGCAGTCCTGGGACAGGGGCAGTGGGGACTGAAGCTTTCTTT
CDR3aa: CASSPGTGAVGTEAFF

d_gene: TRBD2
v_gene: TRBV5-1
abundance: -
j_gene: TRBJ2-1
CDR3nt: TGCGCCAGCAGGAGCGGACTAGCGGGAGTCAATGAGCAGTTCTTC
CDR3aa: CASRSGLAGVNEQFF

d_gene: -
v_gene: TRBV6-1
abundance: -
j_gene: TRBJ2-3
CDR3nt: TGTGCCAGCAGTGAAGCTGTCAGTCCTCCCACAGATACGCAGTATTTT
CDR3aa: CASSEAVSPPTDTQYF

d_gene: -
v_gene: TRBV4-1
abundance: -
j_gene: TRBJ1-5
CDR3nt: TGCGCCAGCAGCCTCCACTCGACAGAGAATCAGCCCCAGCATTTT
CDR3aa: CASSLHSTENQPQHF

d_gene: TRBD1
v_gene: TRBV9
abundance: -
j_gene: TRBJ1-2
CDR3nt: TGTGCCAGCAGCCCACAATCCGGGACAGGGACCTATGGCTACACCTTC
CDR3aa: CASSPQSGTGTYGYTF

d_gene: TRBD2
v_gene: TRBV10-3
abundance: -
j_gene: TRBJ2-1
CDR3nt: TGTGCCATCAATGAAGCGGGAGGGAATGAGCAGTTCTTC
CDR3aa: CAINEAGGNEQFF

d_gene: TRBD2
v_gene: TRBV4-1
abundance: -
j_gene: TRBJ2-3
CDR3nt: TGCGCCAGCAGCCAGGGTATACGGGGAACGGCTAGCGGCGTAGATACGCAGTATTTT
CDR3aa: CASSQGIRGTASGVDTQYF

d_gene: -
v_gene: TRBV18
abundance: -
j_gene: TRBJ2-3
CDR3nt: TGTGCCAGCTCACTACGGACAGCTACAGATACGCAGTATTTT
CDR3aa: CASSLRTATDTQYF

d_gene: TRBD1
v_gene: TRBV28
abundance: -
j_gene: TRBJ2-7
CDR3nt: TGTGCCAGCAGTGCCCGGGACAGGGAGGGGCAGTACTTC
CDR3aa: CASSARDREGQYF

d_gene: -
v_gene: TRBV6-6
abundance: few
j_gene: TRBJ1-6
CDR3nt: TGTGCCAGCAGGGGACGGGAGGCGTCACCCCTCCACTTT
CDR3aa: CASRGREASPLHF

d_gene: -
v_gene: TRBV5-1
abundance: -
j_gene: TRBJ2-3
CDR3nt: TGCGCCAGCCGGTATACGTCCGGCACAGATACGCAGTATTTT
CDR3aa: CASRYTSGTDTQYF

d_gene: -
v_gene: TRBV9
abundance: -
j_gene: TRBJ1-2
CDR3nt: TGTGCCAGCAGCGAAAGGGGGAATGGTGGCTACACCTTC
CDR3aa: CASSERGNGGYTF

d_gene: TRBD2
v_gene: TRBV6-6
abundance: -
j_gene: TRBJ2-7
CDR3nt: TGTGCCAGCAGGGCCCCGGGCGGGAGTGAAAACTACGAGCAGTACTTC
CDR3aa: CASRAPGGSENYEQYF

d_gene: -
v_gene: TRBV30
abundance: -
j_gene: TRBJ1-1
CDR3nt: TGTGCCTGGAGTGGGCGGCCGCCTGAAGCTTTCTTT
CDR3aa: CAWSGRPPEAFF

d_gene: TRBD2
v_gene: TRBV7-3
abundance: -
j_gene: TRBJ2-3
CDR3nt: TGTGCCAGCAGCCCCCTCCGACTAGCGGGCCCAGATACGCAGTATTTT
CDR3aa: CASSPLRLAGPDTQYF